What follows describes a single T cell receptor (beta chain). Germline V lookup: CDR1 SGDLS, CDR2 YYNGEE. The CDR3 runs to 14 residues. The V gene end was trimmed by 3 bases and the J gene end by 6 bases; junction bases not matched to a gene: 9. The source of the sample is a study of blood T cell repertoires in COVID-19. About the study: Researchers got acute and convalescent COVID-19 samples from the United States, Italy and Spain. T cells, B-cell-depleted T cells, or PBMCs provided the cDNA or gDNA that served as material.

Original processing methods: Amplification with reference gene primers provided the estimates of nucleated cell counts. Repertoires were generated with immunoSEQ multiplex PCR, while TCRdb's copy carries only in-frame clones and drops some. V, J and clone size derive from that table, while D and trimming were established from the DNA sequence. The sample lists 150,000 to 200,000 clones, approximately 88% occurring once. Specimen: peripheral blood. This sequence joins TRBV9 and TRBJ2-7; 7 bases agree with TRBD2. This TCR came from a human donor in a cohort sampled during active COVID-19. CDR3 residues: CASSGREGSREQYF. CDR3 coding DNA: TGTGCCAGCAGCGGCAGGGAGGGTTCTCGCGAGCAGTACTTC.